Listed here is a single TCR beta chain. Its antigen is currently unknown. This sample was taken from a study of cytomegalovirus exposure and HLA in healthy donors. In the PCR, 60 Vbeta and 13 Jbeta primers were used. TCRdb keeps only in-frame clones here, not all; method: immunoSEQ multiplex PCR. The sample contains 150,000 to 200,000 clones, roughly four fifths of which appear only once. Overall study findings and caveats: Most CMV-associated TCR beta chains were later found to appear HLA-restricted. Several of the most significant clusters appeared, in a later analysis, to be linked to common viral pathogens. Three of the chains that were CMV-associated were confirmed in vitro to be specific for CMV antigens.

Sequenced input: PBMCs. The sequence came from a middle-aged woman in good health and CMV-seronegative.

The chain's CDR3 is CASSSQPGTEAFF. CDR3 coding DNA: TGTGCCAGCAGCTCTCAACCGGGAACTGAAGCTTTCTTT. The chain combines TRBV5-8 with TRBJ1-1; D is undetermined. Germline loops: CDR1 SGHTS, CDR2 YDEGEE. V was clipped by 3 bases and J by 5 bases, with 11 bases between them. The CDR3 covers 13 residues. Drawing the rest from reference TRBV5-8 and TRBJ1-1, the complete variable domain is EAGVTQSPTHLIKTRGQQATLRCSPISGHTSVYWYQQALGLGLQFLLWYDEGEERNRGNFPPRFSGRQFPNYSSELNVNALELEDSALYLCASSSQPGTEAFFGQGTRLTVV.